This T cell receptor beta chain originates from a study of blood T cell repertoires in COVID-19. In germline, CDR1 is MNHNY, CDR2 SVGAGI (reference sequence). Trimming removed 6 bases from V and 2 bases from J, with 13 bases in between. CDR3 length: 15 amino acids. TCRdb's copy holds only in-frame clones and misses some; the assay was immunoSEQ multiplex PCR. The sample lists just over 90,000 clones, roughly 80% occurring once. This clonotype originated in a human donor in a cohort sampled during active COVID-19. V is TRBV6-6 and J is TRBJ2-2; D is perhaps TRBD2 (6 bases). The sequenced sample was peripheral blood. CDR3 nucleotides: TGTGCCAGCAGGCGCCGGGACTCAAACACCGGGGAGCTGTTTTTT. Translated: CASRRRDSNTGELFF.